This T cell receptor beta chain was sequenced during a study of T cell responses to AZD1222 COVID-19 vaccine. Study-wide results and limits: After the peak T cell response, and only then, were repertoires sampled. Donors, mostly white British, included more females; clonal diversity was possibly underestimated.

V was clipped by 4 bases and J by 0 bases, with 9 bases between them. The CDR3 is made up of 14 amino acids. CDR1 and CDR2 (germline): SNHLY, FYNNEI. As to this clone: The antigen remains unidentified.

Profiled with immunoSEQ multiplex PCR; TCRdb holds only in-frame clones, not every one. The sample lists about 160,000 clones, roughly 90% occurring once. The origin of this receptor is an adult in good health. V and J are TRBV2 and TRBJ1-2; D unclear. The sequenced sample was peripheral blood, obtained on day 0 of AZD1222 vaccination. The CDR3 sequence: CASSGDGANYGYTF. CDR3 DNA sequence: TGTGCCAGCAGTGGAGACGGGGCTAACTATGGCTACACCTTC.